The 27 T cell receptor beta chains in this list originate from one sample, sequenced in a study of response to subunit inactivated influenza vaccine. TCRdb reprocessed the RT-PCR reads with MiXCR, giving one entry per CDR3 protein. The sample gives about 520,000 distinct CDR3 sequences, less than 30% of which show up once; approximately 1.9% is in the top ten. The sequenced sample was CD4+ T cells sorted from PBMCs, obtained 4 to 6 days after vaccination. All receptors derive from a man between 50 and 59 years old who received an inactivated influenza vaccine.

The rearrangement joins TRBV5-1 to TRBJ2-7, with TRBD1 matching over 8 bases. Germline V gene data show CDR1 as SGHRS and CDR2 as YFSETQ. V lost 4 bases to trimming and J lost 3 bases; unmatched junction nucleotides: 12. The CDR3 runs to 16 residues. CDR3 amino acids: CASSLFVGQGVYEQYF. The CDR3 DNA is TGCGCCAGCAGCCTCTTTGTTGGACAGGGCGTCTACGAGCAGTACTTC.

This chain uses TRBV20-1 with TRBJ2-1, with D perhaps assigned TRBD1 or TRBD2 (5 bases each). Deletions cut 6 bases from V and 0 bases from J, with 15 bases between. CDR1 is DFQATT and CDR2 is SNEGSKA in the germline V gene (reference sequence). This CDR3 has 15 amino acids. The CDR3 bases are TGCAGTGCGCCGAGGGACGGAAGCTCCTACAATGAGCAGTTCTTC. Amino acids: CSAPRDGSSYNEQFF.

The table lists this clonotype with a few counts. Here the CDR3 reads CSVGAGGPYEQYF. In DNA form, the CDR3 reads TGCAGCGTCGGAGCGGGAGGACCCTACGAGCAGTACTTC. This chain connects TRBV29-1 to TRBJ2-7; 9 bases align to TRBD2. The CDR3 consists of 13 residues. Germline CDR1 is SQVTM and CDR2 is ANQGSEA. V shed 6 bases, J shed 2 bases, and the junction held 5 bases outside the gene matches.

This clonotype was found a few times. The CDR3 loop is CASSPGQGFDEQFF. Here the CDR3 DNA reads TGTGCCAGCAGCCCGGGACAGGGCTTCGATGAGCAGTTCTTC. The chain joins TRBV11-3 to TRBJ2-1, with TRBD1 matching 9 bases. V was clipped by 5 bases and J by 8 bases; unmatched bases: 7. CDR1 is SGHNT and CDR2 is YENEEA in the germline V gene. The CDR3 runs 14 residues.

This clonotype was found a few times. The CDR3 sequence is CAITRTGNTGELFF. CDR3 coding DNA: TGTGCCATCACCCGGACAGGGAACACCGGGGAGCTGTTTTTT. The V call is TRBV10-3, the J call TRBJ2-2; TRBD1 matches at 7 bases. Germline values: CDR1 ENHRY, CDR2 SYGVKD. J was trimmed by 1 base and V by 7 bases; bases with no gene match: 3. The CDR3 is 14 amino acids.

In its sample, this clonotype was seen a few times. This sequence joins TRBV20-1 and TRBJ1-5; D possibly corresponds to TRBD1 (5 bases). The V gene's germline CDR1 is DFQATT and CDR2 SNEGSKA (reference sequence). V was trimmed by 0 bases and J by 2 bases, leaving 14 bases between them. This CDR3 is built from 16 residues. CDR3 amino acids: CSARDPGKRGNQPQHF. CDR3 DNA: TGCAGTGCTAGAGACCCAGGGAAAAGGGGCAATCAGCCCCAGCATTTT.

This rearrangement joins TRBV6-2 or TRBV6-3 to TRBJ2-2, with D uncertain. V lost 6 bases, J lost 1 base, and 12 bases lay in between. Germline V gives CDR1 MNHEY, CDR2 SVGEGT. The CDR3 extends over 15 amino acids. CDR3 DNA sequence: TGTGCCAGCAGAAAGGCAGGCCTGAACACCGGGGAGCTGTTTTTT. It specifies CASRKAGLNTGELFF.

The V call is TRBV5-1, the J call TRBJ2-1; D unresolved. CDR3 size: 17 residues. Germline CDR1 reads SGHRS; CDR2 reads YFSETQ. The ends were cut back, 1 base at V and 5 bases at J, with 19 bases in the middle. CDR3 nucleotides: TGCGCCAGCAGCTTGACCCCCGGGCGCAGAGTCGACAATGAGCAGTTCTTC. This translates into CASSLTPGRRVDNEQFF. Drawing the rest from reference TRBV5-1 and TRBJ2-1, the complete variable domain is KAGVTQTPRYLIKTRGQQVTLSCSPISGHRSVSWYQQTPGQGLQFLFEYFSETQRNKGNFPGRFSGRQFSNSRSEMNVSTLELGDSALYLCASSLTPGRRVDNEQFFGPGTRLTVL.

The chain links TRBV10-3 to TRBJ1-1; D is possibly TRBD1 (6 bases). The CDR3 contains 14 residues. V shed 3 bases and J shed 3 bases, with 11 bases lying between them. The germline V gene encodes CDR1 ENHRY and CDR2 SYGVKD. The CDR3 protein is CAISDSGQHTEAFF. DNA of the CDR3: TGTGCCATCAGTGACTCTGGACAGCACACTGAAGCTTTCTTT.

The DNA of the CDR3 is TGTGCCAGCAGCCGACAGGTTTTCACAGATACGCAGTATTTT. Translation: CASSRQVFTDTQYF. The genes are TRBV6-1 and TRBJ2-3, with D maybe TRBD1 (6 bases). V was trimmed by 6 bases and J by 2 bases, leaving 12 bases between them. CDR3 length: 14 residues. CDR1 is MNHNS, CDR2 SASEGT, per germline.

This chain links TRBV14 with TRBJ2-7, with 7 bases identical to TRBD1. The CDR3 has 15 amino acids. From germline, CDR1 is SGHDN and CDR2 FVKESK. V was pared by 4 bases and J by 2 bases, with 8 bases of the junction left unmatched. The chain's CDR3 is CASSLRDSGTYEQYF. The CDR3 region has the DNA TGTGCCAGCAGCCTTCGGGACAGTGGGACCTACGAGCAGTACTTC.

This clonotype was seen a few times. V is TRBV7-9 and J is TRBJ1-1; possible D gene TRBD1, 5 bases. Germline assignment: CDR1 SEHNR and CDR2 FQNEAQ (reference sequence). This CDR3 is 16 amino acids long. V lost 3 bases to trimming and J lost 1 base, with 15 bases between them. This CDR3 is CASSFSPGTGNTEAFF. CDR3 coding DNA: TGTGCCAGCAGCTTTAGTCCCGGGACGGGGAACACTGAAGCTTTCTTT. The complete variable domain, with remaining parts taken from reference TRBV7-9 and TRBJ1-1, reads DTGVSQNPRHKITKRGQNVTFRCDPISEHNRLYWYRQTLGQGPEFLTYFQNEAQLEKSRLLSDRFSAERPKGSFSTLEIQRTEQGDSAMYLCASSFSPGTGNTEAFFGQGTRLTVV.

This clonotype was observed a few times. This CDR3 is missing its conserved last phenylalanine or tryptophan, likely due to a read error. Because the CDR3's place on the DNA is in doubt, the DNA is left out and the CDR3 is given as listed by TCRdb. This chain links TRBV20-1 with TRBJ2-6; the tabulated D call, TRBD1, remains unverified against the DNA. The germline gives CDR1 DFQATT, CDR2 SNEGSKA (reference sequence). The CDR3 is 8 amino acids long, termini counted. The CDR3 reads CSAREGVV.

This clonotype was counted many times. This chain connects TRBV29-1 to TRBJ2-3, with no clear D. CDR1 is SQVTM and CDR2 is ANQGSEA in the germline V gene. With 6 bases removed from V and 3 bases from J, the gap between germline ends came to 10 bases. There are 12 residues in the CDR3. The CDR3 here is CSVQPGTDTQYF. CDR3 DNA: TGCAGCGTCCAGCCTGGGACAGATACGCAGTATTTT.

This chain uses TRBV5-5 with TRBJ2-2; D is uncertain. CDR3 size: 15 residues. V shed 3 bases and J shed 0 bases, with 9 bases lying between them. The germline CDR1 and CDR2 sequences are SGHKS and YYEKEE (reference sequence). CDR3 sequence (DNA): TGTGCCAGCAGCTGGTCTTCCGCGAACACCGGGGAGCTGTTTTTT. This codes for CASSWSSANTGELFF.

V usage is TRBV12-3 or TRBV12-4 and J usage is TRBJ2-3; 9 nucleotides agree with TRBD2. CDR3 length: 14 residues. V trimming: 5 bases; J trimming: 5 bases; junction bases outside the gene matches: 5. In DNA, the CDR3 is TGTGCCAGCAGTCTAATAGCGGGAGTAGATACGCAGTATTTT. It is translated as CASSLIAGVDTQYF.

This clonotype was picked up a small number of times. In DNA form, the CDR3 reads TGTGCCAGCAGCCCCAAGGGGGCGACAGCATACTATGGCTACACCTTC. It yields the protein CASSPKGATAYYGYTF. The V and J genes are TRBV12-3 or TRBV12-4 and TRBJ1-2; the match to TRBD1 covers 7 bases. The CDR3 contains 16 residues. After removal of 6 bases from V and 3 bases from J, the junction contained 13 bases not matched to a gene.

This clonotype was counted ten times or more. The V call is TRBV20-1, the J call TRBJ1-1, with 10 bases fitting TRBD1. The germline gives CDR1 DFQATT, CDR2 SNEGSKA (reference sequence). The CDR3 has 14 amino acids. J gave up 5 bases and V 5 bases, and 8 bases lay outside the gene matches. CDR3 in DNA: TGCAGTGCTCTATCCGGGACAGGGGCAACTGAAGCTTTCTTT. Translation gives CSALSGTGATEAFF.

In this sample, this clonotype turned up once. The J gene is TRBJ2-7, the V gene TRBV9, with 9 nucleotides matching TRBD1. The J segment lost 3 bases and the V segment lost 0 bases, leaving 1 base of the junction unmatched. This CDR3 has 14 amino acids. Germline values: CDR1 SGDLS, CDR2 YYNGEE. CDR3 sequence: CASSVEGQGYEQYF. As DNA, the CDR3 is TGTGCCAGCAGCGTAGAGGGACAGGGCTACGAGCAGTACTTC. The entire variable domain, with the rest obtained from reference TRBV9 and TRBJ2-7, is as follows: DSGVTQTPKHLITATGQRVTLRCSPRSGDLSVYWYQQSLDQGLQFLIQYYNGEERAKGNILERFSAQQFPDLHSELNLSSLELGDSALYFCASSVEGQGYEQYFGPGTRLTVT.

This clonotype has a handful of counts. The J gene is TRBJ2-1, the V gene TRBV9; no definite D call. V was trimmed by 0 bases and J by 8 bases, leaving 18 bases between them. Germline CDR1 is SGDLS and CDR2 is YYNGEE. The CDR3 extends over 16 amino acids. The CDR3 DNA sequence: TGTGCCAGCAGCGTAGGGGCGCTCTTGCTTGGCCATGAGCAGTTCTTC. It translates to CASSVGALLLGHEQFF. Supplemented by reference TRBV9 and TRBJ2-1, the full variable domain reads DSGVTQTPKHLITATGQRVTLRCSPRSGDLSVYWYQQSLDQGLQFLIQYYNGEERAKGNILERFSAQQFPDLHSELNLSSLELGDSALYFCASSVGALLLGHEQFFGPGTRLTVL.

The table lists this clonotype with a few counts. The rearrangement links TRBV7-9 to TRBJ1-1; D possibly corresponds to TRBD1 (5 bases). In germline, CDR1 is SEHNR, CDR2 FQNEAQ (reference sequence). CDR3 length: 16 residues. V lost 2 bases to trimming and J lost 5 bases, with 18 bases between them. The chain's CDR3 is CASSLSQGSRGTEAFF. The CDR3 DNA follows: TGTGCCAGCAGCTTAAGCCAGGGCAGTAGGGGAACTGAAGCTTTCTTT.

This clonotype has only a few counts. This chain links TRBV5-6 with TRBJ2-7, with D possibly being TRBD1 (6 bases). CDR1 is SGHDT and CDR2 is YYEEEE in the germline V gene. Trimming removed 4 bases at V and 9 bases at J, with 17 bases between. This CDR3 has 13 amino acids. The CDR3 is CASSLRGSAGQYF. The CDR3 DNA reads TGTGCCAGCAGCCTCAGGGGCAGTGCGGGGCAGTACTTC.

This clonotype was counted at least ten times. V usage is TRBV20-1 and J usage is TRBJ2-2, with D perhaps matching TRBD2 (5 bases). The CDR3 length is 13 residues. From germline, CDR1 is DFQATT and CDR2 SNEGSKA (reference sequence). The DNA of the CDR3 is TGCAGCGCACTTGAGGGAAACACCGGGGAGCTGTTTTTT. The encoded protein is CSALEGNTGELFF.

The chain is built from TRBV20-1 and TRBJ1-4; no reliable D call. CDR1 and CDR2 (germline): DFQATT, SNEGSKA (reference sequence). V dropped 0 bases and J dropped 8 bases, with 13 bases sitting between them. The CDR3 covers 14 residues. The CDR3 coding sequence is TGCAGTGCTAGAGATCAAGGGTTCCACGAAAAACTGTTTTTT. Translated: CSARDQGFHEKLFF.

This clonotype was observed a handful of times. This chain connects TRBV5-1 to TRBJ2-2; 11 nucleotides line up with TRBD1. CDR3 length: 15 amino acids. The germline gives CDR1 SGHRS, CDR2 YFSETQ. V trimming: 5 bases; J trimming: 4 bases; junction bases outside the gene matches: 4. CDR3 bases: TGCGCCAGCAGGGACAGGGGGCCAATCACCGGGGAGCTGTTTTTT. It is translated as CASRDRGPITGELFF.

In its sample, this clonotype was seen a few times. The V call is TRBV25-1, the J call TRBJ1-2; D possibly corresponds to TRBD1 (5 bases). V gave up 7 bases and J gave up 8 bases, with 8 bases separating them. There are 10 residues in the CDR3. Per the germline V gene, CDR1 is MGHDK and CDR2 is SYGVNS. The CDR3 sequence is CASNKGGYTF. Written as DNA, the CDR3 is TGTGCCAGCAATAAGGGGGGCTACACCTTC.

This clonotype has more than one count but fewer than ten. The chain couples TRBV29-1 to TRBJ2-4; no firm D call. The CDR3 extends over 14 amino acids. Trimming took 1 base from V and 7 from J, leaving 14 bases between them. Germline V lookup: CDR1 SQVTM, CDR2 ANQGSEA. The CDR3 is CSVEGQQARNIQYF. DNA of the CDR3: TGCAGCGTTGAAGGGCAGCAAGCCAGGAACATTCAGTACTTC.